This T cell receptor beta chain was sequenced in a study of human T cells and chemical hapten exposure. Study at large: Diphenylcyclopropenone was administered weekly to the scalp of patients throughout the approximately 23-week study.

Individual cDNA molecules each carried unique molecular identifiers attached by the library. TCRdb passed the RACE reads through MiXCR, listing each CDR3 protein once. This sample has roughly 39,000 distinct CDR3 sequences; approximately 11% occur once, and the top ten carry 2% to 2.5%. Germline-derived CDR1 and CDR2 are LGHNA and YSLEER. V lost 3 bases, J lost 3 bases, and 5 bases stayed unmatched. The CDR3 totals 16 residues. Time point defined: patch test 3, about 24 weeks after DPC sensitization. Treatment defined: therapeutic diphenylcyclopropenone sensitization with weekly scalp DPC. The authors extracted total RNA from unfractionated whole blood. Each donor was an alopecia patient between 18 and 70 years of age who qualified for DPC.

The material sequenced was whole blood, taken in connection with sensitization to the hapten diphenylcyclopropenone (DPC). This sequence joins TRBV4-3 and TRBJ2-3, with 11 nucleotides matching TRBD1. The source of this sequence is a woman aged 40 to 50 with alopecia areata. Some clones in this sample may be carry-over from other donors' samples. The CDR3 DNA follows: TGCGCCAGCAGCCAGGACCGGGACAGGGGGACAGATACGCAGTATTTT. It specifies CASSQDRDRGTDTQYF.